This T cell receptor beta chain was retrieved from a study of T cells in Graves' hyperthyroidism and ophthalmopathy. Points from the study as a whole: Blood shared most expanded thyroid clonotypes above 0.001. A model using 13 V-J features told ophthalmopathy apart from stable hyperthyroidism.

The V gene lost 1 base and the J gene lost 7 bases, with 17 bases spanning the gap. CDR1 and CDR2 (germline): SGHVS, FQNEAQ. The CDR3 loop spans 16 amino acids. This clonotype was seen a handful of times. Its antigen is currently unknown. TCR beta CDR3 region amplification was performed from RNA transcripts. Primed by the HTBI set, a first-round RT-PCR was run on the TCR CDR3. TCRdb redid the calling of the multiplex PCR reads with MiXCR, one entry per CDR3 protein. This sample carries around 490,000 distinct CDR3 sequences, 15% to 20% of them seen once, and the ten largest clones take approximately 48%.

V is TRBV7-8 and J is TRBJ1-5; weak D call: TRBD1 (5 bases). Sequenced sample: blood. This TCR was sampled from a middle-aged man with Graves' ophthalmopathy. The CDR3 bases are TGTGCCAGCAGCTTAGGCCTAGGATGGGGGGGGCAGCCCCAGCATTTT. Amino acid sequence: CASSLGLGWGGQPQHF. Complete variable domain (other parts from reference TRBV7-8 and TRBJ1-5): GAGVSQSPRYKVAKRGQDVALRCDPISGHVSLFWYQQALGQGPEFLTYFQNEAQLDKSGLPSDRFFAERPEGSVSTLKIQRTQQEDSAVYLCASSLGLGWGGQPQHFGDGTRLSIL.